This TCR beta chain was recorded in a study of control samples from healthy donors and cancer patients. V was pared by 0 bases and J by 5 bases, with 16 bases of the junction left unmatched. CDR1 is LNHDA, CDR2 SQIVND, per germline (reference sequence). The CDR3 loop spans 20 amino acids. Profiling relied on immunoSEQ multiplex PCR, and the TCRdb table lists in-frame clones only, not all of them. This sample has some 130,000 clones; 80% to 95% occur once, and the top ten carry about 2.5%. The origin of this receptor is a man aged 35-49 years in good health. The sample was blood. V usage is TRBV19 and J usage is TRBJ2-5; TRBD1 aligns across 12 bases. The CDR3 reads CASSIDSGPGGQGAGETQYF. CDR3 DNA: TGTGCCAGTAGTATAGATTCGGGACCTGGGGGACAGGGGGCAGGGGAGACCCAGTACTTC.